The present TCR beta chain was sequenced within a study of post-analysis software for immune sequencing data. The wider study: The disease courses covered relapsing-remitting, secondary progressive and progressive-relapsing multiple sclerosis.

Researchers reported that TCR beta cDNA libraries carried unique molecular identifiers. TCRdb fed the PCR reads into MiXCR, producing one record per CDR3 protein. Among about 540,000 distinct CDR3 sequences listed, around 31% were seen once. The trim removed 6 bases at V and 1 base at J, leaving 13 bases unmatched. Germline V gene lookup returns CDR1 DFQATT and CDR2 SNEGSKA (reference sequence). This CDR3 has 16 amino acids. This clonotype was seen more than once but under ten times. Its antigen is undetermined. Study observations and caveats: The five TRBV segments detected at higher frequency in patients than in controls included TRBV5-6, TRBV5-1 and TRBV20-1. A significant reduction in normalized Chao1 diversity was observed in multiple sclerosis patients versus controls.

The specimen was blood. The gene calls are TRBV20-1 and TRBJ2-5; 8 positions agree with TRBD2. This clonotype was obtained from a girl aged 2 to 17 with multiple sclerosis. The CDR3: CSAGGGVAGPQETQYF. CDR3 DNA: TGCAGTGCCGGGGGGGGAGTAGCGGGCCCCCAAGAGACCCAGTACTTC.